This T cell receptor (beta chain) was sequenced for a study of cytomegalovirus exposure and HLA in healthy donors. Study observations and caveats: In a later analysis, a missense DCLRE1C variant was linked to TCR beta V- and J-gene trimming. Later work found that TCR association rates differed between HLA loci; DRB1 had the most and HLA-C the fewest. Excluded were some V segments that proved indistinguishable, including TRBV6-2 and TRBV6-3.

In germline, CDR1 is LGHNA, CDR2 YNFKEQ. This CDR3 is 16 amino acids long. The junction had 13 bases not matched to a gene; V was cut back by 3 bases and J by 8 bases. As for this clone: Its antigen is currently unknown.

Primers: 60 Vbeta forward and 13 Jbeta reverse. The method was immunoSEQ multiplex PCR; TCRdb's version includes in-frame clones alone and lacks a portion of them. The repertoire holds under 200,000 clones, with 80% to 90% as singletons. The receptor comes from a woman in her thirties in good health and CMV-seronegative. Sequenced input: PBMCs. The rearrangement uses TRBV4-2 and TRBJ2-1; 7 positions match TRBD2. The CDR3 is CASSHMTSLKGDEQFF. CDR3 nucleotides: TGTGCCAGCAGCCATATGACTAGCTTAAAAGGAGATGAGCAGTTCTTC.